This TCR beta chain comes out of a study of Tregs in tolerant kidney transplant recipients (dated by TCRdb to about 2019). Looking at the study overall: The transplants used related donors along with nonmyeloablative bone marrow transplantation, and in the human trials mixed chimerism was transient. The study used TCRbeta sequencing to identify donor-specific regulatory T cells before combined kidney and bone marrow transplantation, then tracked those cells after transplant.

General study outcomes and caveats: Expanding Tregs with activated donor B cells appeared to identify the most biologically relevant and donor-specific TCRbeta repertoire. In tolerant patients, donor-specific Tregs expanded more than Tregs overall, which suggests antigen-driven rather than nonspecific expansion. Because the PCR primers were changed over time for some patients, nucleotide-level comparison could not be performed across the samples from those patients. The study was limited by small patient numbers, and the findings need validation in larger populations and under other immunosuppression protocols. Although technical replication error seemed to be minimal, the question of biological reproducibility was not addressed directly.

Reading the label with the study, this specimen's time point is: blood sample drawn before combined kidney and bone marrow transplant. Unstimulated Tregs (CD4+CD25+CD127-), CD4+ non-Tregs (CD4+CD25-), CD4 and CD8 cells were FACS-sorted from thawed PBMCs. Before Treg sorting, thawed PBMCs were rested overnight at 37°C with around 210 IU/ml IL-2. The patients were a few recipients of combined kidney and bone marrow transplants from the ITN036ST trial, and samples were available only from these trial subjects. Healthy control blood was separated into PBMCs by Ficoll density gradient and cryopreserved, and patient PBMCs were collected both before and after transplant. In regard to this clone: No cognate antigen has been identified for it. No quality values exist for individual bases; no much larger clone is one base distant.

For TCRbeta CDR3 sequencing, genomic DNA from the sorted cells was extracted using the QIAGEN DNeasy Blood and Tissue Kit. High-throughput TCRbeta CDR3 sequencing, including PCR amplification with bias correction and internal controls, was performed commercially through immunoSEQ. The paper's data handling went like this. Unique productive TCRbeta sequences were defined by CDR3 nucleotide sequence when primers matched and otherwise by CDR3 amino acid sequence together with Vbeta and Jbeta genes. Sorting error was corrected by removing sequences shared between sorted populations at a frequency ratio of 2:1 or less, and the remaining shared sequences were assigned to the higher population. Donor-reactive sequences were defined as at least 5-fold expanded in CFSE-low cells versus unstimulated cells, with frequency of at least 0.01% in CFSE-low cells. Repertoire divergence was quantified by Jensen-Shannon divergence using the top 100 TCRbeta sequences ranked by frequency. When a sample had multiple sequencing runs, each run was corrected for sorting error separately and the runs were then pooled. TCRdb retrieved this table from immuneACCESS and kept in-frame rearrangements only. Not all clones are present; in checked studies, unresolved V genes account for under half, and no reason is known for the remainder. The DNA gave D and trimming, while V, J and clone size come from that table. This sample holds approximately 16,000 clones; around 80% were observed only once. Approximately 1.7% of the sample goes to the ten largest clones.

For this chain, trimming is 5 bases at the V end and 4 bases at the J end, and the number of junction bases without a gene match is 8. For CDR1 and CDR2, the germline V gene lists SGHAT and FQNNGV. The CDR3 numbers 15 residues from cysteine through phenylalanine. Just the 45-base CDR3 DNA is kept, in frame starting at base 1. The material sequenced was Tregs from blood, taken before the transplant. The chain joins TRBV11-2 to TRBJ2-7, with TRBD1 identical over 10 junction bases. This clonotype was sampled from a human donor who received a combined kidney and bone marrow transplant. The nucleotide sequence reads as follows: TGTGCCAGCAGCGACCGGGACAGGGGCTGGTACGAGCAGTACTTC. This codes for CASSDRDRGWYEQYF. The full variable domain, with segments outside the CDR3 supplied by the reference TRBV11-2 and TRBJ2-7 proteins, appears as EAGVAQSPRYKIIEKRQSVAFWCNPISGHATLYWYQQILGQGPKLLIQFQNNGVVDDSQLPKDRFSAERLKGVDSTLKIQPAKLEDSAVYLCASSDRDRGWYEQYFGPGTRLTVT.